The sequence of this T cell receptor (beta chain) was determined in a study of blood T cell repertoires in COVID-19. Germline V gene data show CDR1 as MNHEY and CDR2 as SMNVEV (reference sequence). V lost 10 bases and J 6 bases, leaving 12 bases between the germline ends. The CDR3 loop spans 11 amino acids. TCRdb's table, derived via immunoSEQ multiplex PCR, lists solely in-frame clones and lacks some. This table has approximately 400,000 clones, more than 75% appearing once. The chain links TRBV27 to TRBJ1-2; maybe TRBD1 (5 bases). The clonotype comes from a man in his thirties or forties who had recovered from COVID-19. The sample comprised PBMCs or T cells enriched from blood (not recorded which). CDR3 protein: CATSRGDGYTF. The CDR3 DNA follows: TGTGCCACCTCGCGGGGGGATGGCTACACCTTC.